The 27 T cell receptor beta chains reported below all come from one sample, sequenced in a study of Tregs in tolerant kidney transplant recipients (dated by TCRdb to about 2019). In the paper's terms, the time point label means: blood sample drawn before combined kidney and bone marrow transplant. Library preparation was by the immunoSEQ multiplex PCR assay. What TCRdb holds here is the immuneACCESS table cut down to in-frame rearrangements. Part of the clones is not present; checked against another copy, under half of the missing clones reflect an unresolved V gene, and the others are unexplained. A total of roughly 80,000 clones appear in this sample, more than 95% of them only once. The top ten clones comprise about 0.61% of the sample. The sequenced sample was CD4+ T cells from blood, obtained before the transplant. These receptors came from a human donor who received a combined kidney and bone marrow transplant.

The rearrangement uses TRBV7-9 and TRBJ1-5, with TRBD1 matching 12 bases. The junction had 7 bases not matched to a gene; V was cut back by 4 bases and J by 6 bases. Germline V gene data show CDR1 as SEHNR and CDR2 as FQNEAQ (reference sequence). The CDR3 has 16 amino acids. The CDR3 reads CASSSSGTGGFQPQHF. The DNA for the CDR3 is TGTGCCAGCAGCTCATCCGGGACAGGGGGCTTTCAGCCCCAGCATTTT.

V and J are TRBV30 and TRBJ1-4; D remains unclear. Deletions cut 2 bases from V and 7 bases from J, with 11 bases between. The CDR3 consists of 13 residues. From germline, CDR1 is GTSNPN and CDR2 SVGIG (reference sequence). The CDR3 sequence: CAWSLGFGEKLFF. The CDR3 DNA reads TGTGCCTGGAGTCTCGGGTTTGGTGAAAAACTGTTTTTT.

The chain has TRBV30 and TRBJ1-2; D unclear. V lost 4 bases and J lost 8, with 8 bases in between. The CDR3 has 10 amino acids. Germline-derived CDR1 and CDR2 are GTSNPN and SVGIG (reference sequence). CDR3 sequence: CAWKSFGYTF. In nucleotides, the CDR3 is TGTGCCTGGAAATCTTTCGGCTACACCTTC.

The DNA of the CDR3 is TGCAGTGCCGTACAACAAGAGACCCAGTACTTC. As protein: CSAVQQETQYF. This chain joins TRBV20-1 and TRBJ2-5; D is ambiguous. V lost 6 bases to trimming and J lost 2 bases, with 7 bases between them. The CDR3 contains 11 residues. CDR1 and CDR2 from the germline V gene are DFQATT and SNEGSKA (reference sequence).

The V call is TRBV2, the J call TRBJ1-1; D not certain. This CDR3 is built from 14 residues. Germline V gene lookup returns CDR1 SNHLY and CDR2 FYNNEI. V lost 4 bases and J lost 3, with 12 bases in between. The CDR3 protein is CASSAGGSHTEAFF. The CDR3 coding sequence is TGTGCCAGCAGTGCGGGAGGAAGTCACACTGAAGCTTTCTTT. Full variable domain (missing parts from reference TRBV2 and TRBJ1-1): EPEVTQTPSHQVTQMGQEVILRCVPISNHLYFYWYRQILGQKVEFLVSFYNNEISEKSEIFDDQFSVERPDGSNFTLKIRSTKLEDSAMYFCASSAGGSHTEAFFGQGTRLTVV.

The CDR3 protein is CATWGQRNTEAFF. CDR3 bases: TGTGCCACCTGGGGACAAAGAAACACTGAAGCTTTCTTT. The V and J genes are TRBV28 and TRBJ1-1; tentatively, D is TRBD1 (6 bases). The CDR3 length is 13 residues. Germline-derived CDR1 and CDR2 are MDHEN and SYDVKM. Trimming stripped 10 bases from V and 2 bases from J, with 14 bases between.

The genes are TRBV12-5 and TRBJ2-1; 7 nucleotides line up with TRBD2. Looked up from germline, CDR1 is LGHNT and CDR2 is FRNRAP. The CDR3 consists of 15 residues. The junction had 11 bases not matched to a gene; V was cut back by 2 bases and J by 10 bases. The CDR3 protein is CASGLPPGIAGEQFF. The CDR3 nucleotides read TGTGCTAGTGGTTTGCCACCCGGGATAGCGGGCGAGCAGTTCTTC.

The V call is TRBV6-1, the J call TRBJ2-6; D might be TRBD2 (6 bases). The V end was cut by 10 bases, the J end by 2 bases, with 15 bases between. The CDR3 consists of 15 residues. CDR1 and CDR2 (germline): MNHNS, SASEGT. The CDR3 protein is CATQGGRAGANVLTF. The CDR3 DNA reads TGTGCCACCCAGGGAGGCAGAGCTGGGGCCAACGTCCTGACTTTC.

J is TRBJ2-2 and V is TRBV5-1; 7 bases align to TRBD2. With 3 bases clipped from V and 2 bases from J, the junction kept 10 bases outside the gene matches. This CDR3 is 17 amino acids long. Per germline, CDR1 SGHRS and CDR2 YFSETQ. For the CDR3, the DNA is TGCGCCAGCAGCTATAACCCAGCGGGGACCAACACCGGGGAGCTGTTTTTT. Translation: CASSYNPAGTNTGELFF.

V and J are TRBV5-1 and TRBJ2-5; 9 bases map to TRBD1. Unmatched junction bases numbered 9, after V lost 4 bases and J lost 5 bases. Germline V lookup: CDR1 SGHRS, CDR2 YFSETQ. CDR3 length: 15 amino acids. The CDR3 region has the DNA TGCGCCAGCAGCCCCGGGACAGGGTTGGAGGAGACCCAGTACTTC. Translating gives CASSPGTGLEETQYF.

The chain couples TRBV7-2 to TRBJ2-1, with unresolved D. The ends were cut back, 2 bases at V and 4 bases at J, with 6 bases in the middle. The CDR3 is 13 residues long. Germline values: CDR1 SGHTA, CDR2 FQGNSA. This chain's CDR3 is CASSLTQYNEQFF. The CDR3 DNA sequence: TGTGCCAGCAGCTTAACACAGTACAATGAGCAGTTCTTC.

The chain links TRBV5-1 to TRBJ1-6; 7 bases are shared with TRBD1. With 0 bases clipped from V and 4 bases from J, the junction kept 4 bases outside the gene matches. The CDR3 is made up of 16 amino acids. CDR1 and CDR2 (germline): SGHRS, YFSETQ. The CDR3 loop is CASSLGDRTYNSPLHF. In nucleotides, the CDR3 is TGCGCCAGCAGCTTGGGGGACAGAACTTATAATTCACCCCTCCACTTT.

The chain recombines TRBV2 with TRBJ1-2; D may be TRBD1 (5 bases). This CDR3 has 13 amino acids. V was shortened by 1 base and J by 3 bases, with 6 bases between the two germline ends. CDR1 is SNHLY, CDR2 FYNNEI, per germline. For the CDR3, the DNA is TGTGCCAGCAGTGAAGAACAGGACTATGGCTACACCTTC. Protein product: CASSEEQDYGYTF.

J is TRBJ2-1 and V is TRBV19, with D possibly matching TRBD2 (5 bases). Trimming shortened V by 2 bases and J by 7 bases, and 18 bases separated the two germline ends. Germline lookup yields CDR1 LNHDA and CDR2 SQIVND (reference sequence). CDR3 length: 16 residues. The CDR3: CASSISTAGLTNEQFF. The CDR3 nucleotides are TGTGCCAGTAGTATATCGACGGCGGGTCTTACAAATGAGCAGTTCTTC.

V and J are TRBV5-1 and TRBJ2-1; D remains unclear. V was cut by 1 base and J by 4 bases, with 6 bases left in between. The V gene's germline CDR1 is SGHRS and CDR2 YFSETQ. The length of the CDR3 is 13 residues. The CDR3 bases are TGCGCCAGCAGCTTGTACAGTTACAATGAGCAGTTCTTC. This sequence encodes CASSLYSYNEQFF.

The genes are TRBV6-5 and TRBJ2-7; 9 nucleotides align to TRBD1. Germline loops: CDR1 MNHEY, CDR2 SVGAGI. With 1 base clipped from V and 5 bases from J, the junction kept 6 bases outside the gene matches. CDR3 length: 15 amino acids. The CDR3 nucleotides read TGTGCCAGCAGTTACTTGTCCGGGACAGGGAACGAGCAGTACTTC. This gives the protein CASSYLSGTGNEQYF.

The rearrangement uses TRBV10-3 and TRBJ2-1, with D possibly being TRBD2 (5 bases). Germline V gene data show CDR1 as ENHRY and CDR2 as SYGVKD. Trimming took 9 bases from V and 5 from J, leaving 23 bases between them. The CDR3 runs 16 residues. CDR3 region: CAIILKASPTNNEQFF. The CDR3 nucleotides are TGTGCCATAATTCTGAAGGCTAGCCCTACGAACAATGAGCAGTTCTTC.

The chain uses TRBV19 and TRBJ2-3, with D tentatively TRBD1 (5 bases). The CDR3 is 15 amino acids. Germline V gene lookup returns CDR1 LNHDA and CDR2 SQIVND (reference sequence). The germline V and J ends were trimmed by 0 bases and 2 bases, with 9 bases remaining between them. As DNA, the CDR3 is TGTGCCAGTAGTATAGACCCAGGGTACACAGATACGCAGTATTTT. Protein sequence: CASSIDPGYTDTQYF.

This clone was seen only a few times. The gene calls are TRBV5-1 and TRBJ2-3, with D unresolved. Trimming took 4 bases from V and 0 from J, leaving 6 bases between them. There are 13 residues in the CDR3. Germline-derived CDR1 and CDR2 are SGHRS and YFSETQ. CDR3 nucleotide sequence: TGCGCCAGCAGCCCAACTAGCACAGATACGCAGTATTTT. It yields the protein CASSPTSTDTQYF.

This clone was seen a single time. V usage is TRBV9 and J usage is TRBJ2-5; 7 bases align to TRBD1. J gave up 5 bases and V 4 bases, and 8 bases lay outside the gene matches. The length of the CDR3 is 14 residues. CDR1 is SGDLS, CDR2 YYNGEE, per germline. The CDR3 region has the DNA TGTGCCAGCAGCCGACAGGGATCAGGCGAGACCCAGTACTTC. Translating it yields CASSRQGSGETQYF.

CDR3: CSASQKETQYF. The CDR3, as DNA: TGCAGTGCTAGCCAAAAAGAGACCCAGTACTTC. The chain combines TRBV20-1 with TRBJ2-5; D is ambiguous. The V end lost 3 bases, the J end lost 3 bases, and 5 bases lay between the germline ends. Germline CDR1 is DFQATT and CDR2 is SNEGSKA (reference sequence). This CDR3 is built from 11 residues.

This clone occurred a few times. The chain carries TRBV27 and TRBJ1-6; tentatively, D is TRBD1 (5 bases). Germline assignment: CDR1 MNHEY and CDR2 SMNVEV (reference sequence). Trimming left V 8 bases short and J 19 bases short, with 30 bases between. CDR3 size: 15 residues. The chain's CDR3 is CASVLAPTSCWGLHF. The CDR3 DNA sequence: TGTGCCAGCGTTTTGGCCCCTACTTCTTGCTGGGGACTTCACTTT.

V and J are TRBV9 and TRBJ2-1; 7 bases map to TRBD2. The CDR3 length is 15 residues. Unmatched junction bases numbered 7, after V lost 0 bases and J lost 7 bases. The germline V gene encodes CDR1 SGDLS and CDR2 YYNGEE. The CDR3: CASSVVAGVRNEQFF. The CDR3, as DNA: TGTGCCAGCAGCGTAGTGGCGGGGGTTAGGAATGAGCAGTTCTTC.

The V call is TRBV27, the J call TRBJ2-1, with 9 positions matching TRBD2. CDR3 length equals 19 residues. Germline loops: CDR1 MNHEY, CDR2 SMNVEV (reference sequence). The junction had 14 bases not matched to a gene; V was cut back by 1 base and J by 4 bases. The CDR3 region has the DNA TGTGCCAGCAGTTTATGGAAGGGGCCTAGCGGGGATTCGTACAATGAGCAGTTCTTC. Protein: CASSLWKGPSGDSYNEQFF.

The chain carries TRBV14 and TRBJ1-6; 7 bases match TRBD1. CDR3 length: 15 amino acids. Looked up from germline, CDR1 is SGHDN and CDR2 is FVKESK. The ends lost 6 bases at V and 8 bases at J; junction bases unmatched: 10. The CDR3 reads CASSASGQGDSPLHF. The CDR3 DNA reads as TGTGCCAGCAGTGCTTCAGGGCAGGGGGATTCACCCCTCCACTTT.

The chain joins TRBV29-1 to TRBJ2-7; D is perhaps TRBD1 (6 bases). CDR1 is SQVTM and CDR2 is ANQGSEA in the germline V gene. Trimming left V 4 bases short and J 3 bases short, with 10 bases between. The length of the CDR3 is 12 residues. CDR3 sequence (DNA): TGCAGCGTTGTGACAGGTGGCTACGAGCAGTACTTC. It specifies CSVVTGGYEQYF.

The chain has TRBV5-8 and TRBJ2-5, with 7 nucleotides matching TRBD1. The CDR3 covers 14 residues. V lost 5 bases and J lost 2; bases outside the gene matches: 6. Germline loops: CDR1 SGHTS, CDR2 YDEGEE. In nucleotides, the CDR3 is TGTGCCAGCAGTTACGGACAGGCTCAAGAGACCCAGTACTTC. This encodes CASSYGQAQETQYF.